This entry lists 32 T cell receptor beta chains sequenced from one sample in a study of blood T cell repertoires in COVID-19. Clones were sequenced by immunoSEQ multiplex PCR, and TCRdb holds only the in-frame ones, with some missing. The sample shows tens of thousands of clones, about 89% of them seen only once. Sequencing used peripheral blood. These TCRs come from a man in his sixties with COVID-19, enrolled during active disease.

This sequence joins TRBV10-3 and TRBJ2-1; 13 bases are a match to TRBD2. Germline loops: CDR1 ENHRY, CDR2 SYGVKD. V trimming: 1 base; J trimming: 0 bases; junction bases outside the gene matches: 6. This CDR3 has 19 residues. The CDR3 reads CAISELWTSGRRSYNEQFF. In DNA, the CDR3 is TGTGCCATCAGTGAGTTGTGGACTAGCGGGAGACGCTCCTACAATGAGCAGTTCTTC.

The chain links TRBV3-1 (or the pseudogene TRBV3-2) to TRBJ1-1, with D unclear. The germline gives CDR1 LGHDT, CDR2 YNNKEL (reference sequence). This CDR3 has 13 amino acids. Trimming removed 4 bases at V and 3 bases at J, with 9 bases between. The CDR3, as DNA: TGTGCCAGCAGCCCCGACGGGGACACTGAAGCTTTCTTT. Protein sequence: CASSPDGDTEAFF.

The chain uses TRBV6-5 and TRBJ2-5, with 13 positions matching TRBD2. V was clipped by 6 bases and J by 5 bases; unmatched bases: 6. The V gene's germline CDR1 is MNHEY and CDR2 SVGAGI. The length of the CDR3 is 15 residues. CDR3 sequence (DNA): TGTGCCAGCAGAACAAGACTAGCGGGAGGCGAGACCCAGTACTTC. It specifies CASRTRLAGGETQYF.

The rearrangement uses TRBV10-1 and TRBJ1-1; D possibly corresponds to TRBD1 (5 bases). This CDR3 spans 13 amino acids. Germline V gene data show CDR1 as WNHNN and CDR2 as SYGVQD (reference sequence). V was shortened by 4 bases and J by 6 bases, with 12 bases between the two germline ends. CDR3 bases: TGCGCCAGCAGTGGAGACAGAAAAGCTGAAGCTTTCTTT. This translates into CASSGDRKAEAFF.

The chain links TRBV30 to TRBJ1-6, with no clear D. Trimming stripped 2 bases from V and 0 bases from J, with 8 bases between. Looked up from germline, CDR1 is GTSNPN and CDR2 is SVGIG (reference sequence). The CDR3 covers 15 residues. CDR3 DNA: TGTGCCTGGAGTCGGGGAAGCTCCTATAATTCACCCCTCCACTTT. Translation: CAWSRGSSYNSPLHF.

This rearrangement joins TRBV5-1 to TRBJ2-2; D is possibly TRBD1 (5 bases). The V and J ends lost 2 bases and 1 base respectively, with 9 bases between them. Germline lookup yields CDR1 SGHRS and CDR2 YFSETQ. The CDR3 runs 15 residues. The CDR3 DNA is TGCGCCAGCAGCTTAAGACAGCGGAACACCGGGGAGCTGTTTTTT. It translates to CASSLRQRNTGELFF.

This chain joins TRBV3-1 (or the pseudogene TRBV3-2) and TRBJ2-2, with no clear D. The germline V gene has CDR1 LGHDT and CDR2 YNNKEL (reference sequence). This CDR3 contains 13 residues. Deletions cut 0 bases from V and 6 bases from J, with 5 bases between. The CDR3 loop is CASSQDFAGELFF. CDR3 DNA: TGTGCCAGCAGCCAAGACTTTGCCGGGGAGCTGTTTTTT.

This rearrangement joins TRBV5-1 to TRBJ2-7, with D unresolved. The V gene's germline CDR1 is SGHRS and CDR2 YFSETQ. Trimming took off 3 bases at V and 2 bases at J, with 12 bases between the two ends. CDR3 length equals 14 residues. The CDR3 region is CASSSVSTTYEQYF. DNA of the CDR3: TGCGCCAGCAGCTCGGTATCTACCACCTACGAGCAGTACTTC.

V usage is TRBV4-3 and J usage is TRBJ2-3; TRBD2 matches at 8 bases. This CDR3 has 16 residues. Per the germline V gene, CDR1 is LGHNA and CDR2 is YSLEER. V dropped 1 base and J dropped 5; count of bases not matched to a gene: 8. CDR3 DNA sequence: TGCGCCAGCAGCCAAGCCCCAGCGGGAGTTGGAGATACGCAGTATTTT. Translating it yields CASSQAPAGVGDTQYF.

The chain is built from TRBV6-5 and TRBJ1-2, with a possible D match to TRBD1 (5 bases). The V gene's germline CDR1 is MNHEY and CDR2 SVGAGI. Between the trimmed V and J ends, which lost 2 bases and 8 bases, there was a span of 15 bases. The CDR3 runs to 14 residues. Here the CDR3 reads CASSYGQGVEGYTF. Written as DNA, the CDR3 is TGTGCCAGCAGTTACGGGCAGGGTGTGGAGGGCTACACCTTC.

The chain recombines TRBV19 with TRBJ1-1, with a tentative D call TRBD1 (5 bases). CDR1 LNHDA and CDR2 SQIVND come from the germline V gene (reference sequence). Between the trimmed V and J ends, which lost 6 bases and 0 bases, there was a span of 14 bases. This CDR3 is built from 15 residues. CDR3 in amino acids: CASSLWQGMNTEAFF. The CDR3 DNA reads as TGTGCCAGTAGCCTATGGCAGGGAATGAACACTGAAGCTTTCTTT.

V usage is TRBV11-3 and J usage is TRBJ2-7; 7 bases are shared with TRBD1. Unmatched junction bases numbered 6, after V lost 1 base and J lost 9 bases. Germline V lookup: CDR1 SGHNT, CDR2 YENEEA. The CDR3 covers 13 residues. The CDR3 sequence is CASSLGLTGRQYF. In DNA, the CDR3 is TGTGCCAGCAGCTTAGGCTTGACAGGGCGGCAGTACTTC.

CDR3 region: CASSKGQSTGELFF. CDR3 in DNA: TGTGCCAGCTCAAAGGGACAATCCACCGGGGAGCTGTTTTTT. The genes are TRBV18 and TRBJ2-2; TRBD1 is a possible D gene (6 bases). Germline V gives CDR1 KGHSH, CDR2 LQKENI. V was shortened by 5 bases and J by 4 bases, with 11 bases between the two germline ends. The CDR3 totals 14 residues.

This chain joins TRBV29-1 and TRBJ2-1; D not resolved. The CDR3 runs 14 residues. V shed 5 bases and J shed 5 bases, with 16 bases lying between them. Per the germline V gene, CDR1 is SQVTM and CDR2 is ANQGSEA. CDR3 in amino acids: CSVPPGFQDNEQFF. The CDR3 coding sequence is TGCAGCGTTCCCCCTGGGTTTCAGGACAATGAGCAGTTCTTC.

The chain joins TRBV12-5 to TRBJ2-7; 7 bases fit TRBD1. The germline gives CDR1 LGHNT, CDR2 FRNRAP. Germline trimming cut 5 bases from V and 4 bases from J; bases unmatched to any gene: 8. The CDR3 totals 14 residues. The CDR3 coding sequence is TGTGCTAGTGGTCCGTCCCGGGACAGTTACGAGCAGTACTTC. It codes for CASGPSRDSYEQYF. Complete variable domain (other parts from reference TRBV12-5 and TRBJ2-7): DARVTQTPRHKVTEMGQEVTMRCQPILGHNTVFWYRQTMMQGLELLAYFRNRAPLDDSGMPKDRFSAEMPDATLATLKIQPSEPRDSAVYFCASGPSRDSYEQYFGPGTRLTVT.

The gene calls are TRBV2 and TRBJ2-2, with 9 bases that match TRBD2. Germline CDR1 and CDR2: SNHLY and FYNNEI. Trimming took 3 bases from V and 4 from J; bases not matched to a gene: 15. This CDR3 is 19 amino acids long. The CDR3 DNA reads as TGTGCCAGCAGTGATCCCCCGACTAGCGGCCCCGCGGGCACCGGGGAGCTGTTTTTT. This translates into CASSDPPTSGPAGTGELFF.

The chain links TRBV7-2 to TRBJ1-1, with D possibly being TRBD1 (5 bases). The V end lost 3 bases, the J end lost 0 bases, and 8 bases lay between the germline ends. The CDR3 consists of 14 residues. CDR1 is SGHTA, CDR2 FQGNSA, per germline. The CDR3 DNA reads as TGTGCCAGCAGCTTTGGGGGGATGAACACTGAAGCTTTCTTT. It translates to CASSFGGMNTEAFF.

The V and J genes are TRBV7-3 and TRBJ2-5, with 8 bases fitting TRBD1. CDR1 and CDR2 from the germline V gene are SGHTA and FQGTGA. The CDR3 consists of 15 residues. The J segment lost 2 bases and the V segment lost 5 bases, leaving 7 bases of the junction unmatched. CDR3 nucleotide sequence: TGTGCCAGCAGCGGAGGACAGGGCACTCAAGAGACCCAGTACTTC. It specifies CASSGGQGTQETQYF.

This clone has more than one count but fewer than ten. The rearrangement uses TRBV7-9 and TRBJ2-2, with TRBD2 as a possible D gene (5 bases). The CDR3 runs 18 residues. In germline, CDR1 is SEHNR, CDR2 FQNEAQ (reference sequence). The germline V and J ends were trimmed by 5 bases and 0 bases, with 19 bases remaining between them. As DNA, the CDR3 is TGTGCCAGCAGCCCGAAAGAGGGCCCTAAAACGAACACCGGGGAGCTGTTTTTT. It translates to CASSPKEGPKTNTGELFF.

The chain carries TRBV28 and TRBJ2-7; 11 nucleotides align to TRBD2. Trimming cost V 4 bases and J 7 bases; bases outside gene matches: 9. The CDR3 has 15 residues. Germline V gene lookup returns CDR1 MDHEN and CDR2 SYDVKM. CDR3 loop: CASSSIAGGSLEQYF. CDR3 nucleotide sequence: TGTGCCAGCAGTTCGATAGCGGGAGGGTCCTTGGAGCAGTACTTC.

The chain couples TRBV6-5 to TRBJ1-1; D gene ambiguous. The CDR3 has 14 amino acids. Germline CDR1 MNHEY, CDR2 SVGAGI. Trimming took 1 base from V and 1 from J, leaving 7 bases between them. CDR3 nucleotides: TGTGCCAGCAGTTACTTCACGGGGAACACTGAAGCTTTCTTT. It translates to CASSYFTGNTEAFF.

The J gene is TRBJ2-3, the V gene TRBV15; perhaps TRBD2 as D (6 bases). The V gene's germline CDR1 is LNHNV and CDR2 YYDKDF (reference sequence). Trimming took 5 bases from V and 6 from J, leaving 9 bases between them. The CDR3 contains 12 residues. CDR3 in amino acids: CATSPSVDTQYF. In nucleotides, the CDR3 is TGTGCCACCAGCCCTAGCGTCGATACGCAGTATTTT. Full variable domain (remainder filled in from reference TRBV15 and TRBJ2-3): DAMVIQNPRYQVTQFGKPVTLSCSQTLNHNVMYWYQQKSSQAPKLLFHYYDKDFNNEADTPDNFQSRRPNTSFCFLDIRSPGLGDTAMYLCATSPSVDTQYFGPGTRLTVL.

The chain employs TRBV28 and TRBJ1-2; TRBD1 might be the D (5 bases). CDR3 length: 13 amino acids. CDR1 and CDR2 (germline): MDHEN, SYDVKM. The V end was cut by 2 bases, the J end by 3 bases, with 7 bases between. The CDR3, as DNA: TGTGCCAGCAGTTTAGCAGGGCACTATGGCTACACCTTC. Protein: CASSLAGHYGYTF.

V gene TRBV7-9 combines with J gene TRBJ2-5, with TRBD1 matching 7 bases. V gave up 10 bases and J gave up 5 bases; unmatched junction bases: 10. The CDR3 is 13 amino acids. Per the germline V gene, CDR1 is SEHNR and CDR2 is FQNEAQ (reference sequence). CDR3 bases: TGTGCCACCCGACAGGGATCAAGGGAGACCCAGTACTTC. Residues: CATRQGSRETQYF.

The chain has TRBV3-1 (or the pseudogene TRBV3-2) and TRBJ2-1, with 9 bases identical to TRBD2. V gave up 3 bases and J gave up 0 bases; unmatched junction bases: 3. The CDR3 is 16 residues long. Germline V lookup: CDR1 LGHDT, CDR2 YNNKEL (reference sequence). CDR3 sequence (DNA): TGTGCCAGCAGCCACCTTAGCGGGAGCTCCTACAATGAGCAGTTCTTC. As protein: CASSHLSGSSYNEQFF.

The genes are TRBV12-3 or TRBV12-4 and TRBJ1-2; no firm D call. The CDR3 sequence is 13 residues long. The ends were cut back, 6 bases at V and 7 bases at J, with 15 bases in the middle. CDR3: CASSPVREAGYTF. CDR3 DNA sequence: TGTGCCAGCAGCCCCGTAAGGGAGGCTGGCTACACCTTC.

The chain employs TRBV25-1 and TRBJ2-6; no clear D. V lost 3 bases and J 4 bases, leaving 7 bases between the germline ends. Germline V lookup: CDR1 MGHDK, CDR2 SYGVNS. This CDR3 has 14 amino acids. The CDR3 coding sequence is TGTGCCAGCAGTGACGTCCTAGGGGCCAACGTCCTGACTTTC. It translates to CASSDVLGANVLTF.

This clone is a singleton in its sample. This chain connects TRBV7-2 to TRBJ1-2; 9 bases agree with TRBD1. The V and J ends lost 5 bases and 7 bases, in that order; junction bases with no gene match: 2. This CDR3 is 12 amino acids long. The V gene's germline CDR1 is SGHTA and CDR2 FQGNSA. CDR3 protein: CASSGTGFGYTF. For the CDR3, the DNA is TGTGCCAGCAGCGGGACAGGGTTTGGCTACACCTTC.

The CDR3 DNA reads as TGTGCCAGCGATCCAGTCCCCGGGTTATACAATGAGCAGTTCTTC. Translating it yields CASDPVPGLYNEQFF. The chain is built from TRBV11-2 and TRBJ2-1; no firm D call. The germline V gene encodes CDR1 SGHAT and CDR2 FQNNGV. Trimming pared 8 bases from V and 4 bases from J, leaving 18 bases between. This CDR3 contains 15 residues.

This clone was detected a few times. This chain links TRBV6-2 or TRBV6-3 with TRBJ2-1; D gene ambiguous. The germline V and J ends were trimmed by 2 bases and 7 bases, with 12 bases remaining between them. This CDR3 contains 14 residues. The germline CDR1 and CDR2 sequences are MNHEY and SVGEGT. In DNA, the CDR3 is TGTGCCAGCAGTTACGAAGCTGAGGTAAATGAGCAGTTCTTC. This codes for CASSYEAEVNEQFF.

This chain connects TRBV18 to TRBJ2-7; TRBD1 agrees at 8 bases. The germline V gene has CDR1 KGHSH and CDR2 LQKENI. This CDR3 is built from 14 residues. V was clipped by 0 bases and J by 4 bases; unmatched bases: 2. The CDR3 is CASSPPGQVYEQYF. Here the CDR3 DNA reads TGTGCCAGCTCACCACCGGGACAGGTATACGAGCAGTACTTC.

The chain is built from TRBV12-3 or TRBV12-4 and TRBJ1-2; D perhaps matches TRBD1 (6 bases). The CDR3 sequence is 13 residues long. V dropped 8 bases and J dropped 0 bases, with 10 bases sitting between them. CDR3 in DNA: TGTGCCAGCGGGGGGGGCTCTAACTATGGCTACACCTTC. This sequence encodes CASGGGSNYGYTF.